The clone carrying this T cell receptor beta chain has ten or more counts. This sample was included in a study of regulatory T cells in long-lasting Graves disease. Libraries of TCR beta came from iRepertoire HTBI primers plus Arm-PCR of CDR3 regions. TCRdb passed the multiplex PCR reads through MiXCR, listing each CDR3 protein once. Found here are about 460,000 distinct CDR3 sequences, 20% to 25% of them singletons; the top ten hold around 13%. The time point here: persistent/refractory GD, antithyroid drugs over 5 years with positive TRAb. The TCR library was prepared using RNA isolated from PBMCs. Germline lookup yields CDR1 LNHDA and CDR2 SQIVND (reference sequence). The ends were cut back, 3 bases at V and 5 bases at J, with 13 bases in the middle. CDR3 length: 14 residues.

The J gene is TRBJ2-5, the V gene TRBV19; D is uncertain. The receptor was isolated from a female donor with Graves disease. Sequencing was performed on peripheral blood mononuclear cells (PBMCs), taken when the disease was refractory, from a patient treated with antithyroid drugs. DNA of the CDR3: TGTGCCAGTAGTATTCGGCTTGCATTCGAGACCCAGTACTTC. Translation gives CASSIRLAFETQYF.